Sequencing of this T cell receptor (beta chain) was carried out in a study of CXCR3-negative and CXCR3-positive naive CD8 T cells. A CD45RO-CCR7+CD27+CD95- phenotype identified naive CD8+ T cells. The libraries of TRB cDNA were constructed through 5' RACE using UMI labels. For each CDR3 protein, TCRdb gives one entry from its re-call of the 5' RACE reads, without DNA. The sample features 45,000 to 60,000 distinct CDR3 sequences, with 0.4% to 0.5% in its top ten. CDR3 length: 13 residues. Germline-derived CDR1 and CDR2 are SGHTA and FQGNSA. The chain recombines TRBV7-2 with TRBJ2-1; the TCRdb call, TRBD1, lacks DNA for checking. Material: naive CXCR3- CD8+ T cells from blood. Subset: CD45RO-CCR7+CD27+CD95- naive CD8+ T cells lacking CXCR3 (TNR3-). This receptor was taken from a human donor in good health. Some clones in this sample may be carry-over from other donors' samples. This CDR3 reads CASSIGTGNEQFF.